This T cell receptor (beta chain) was profiled in a study of T cell repertoires in cytomegalovirus infection. Study information: Alongside well-studied HLA-B-restricted CMV epitopes, recently identified HLA-C-restricted CMV epitopes were also used.

TCRdb redid the calling of the reads with MiXCR, one entry per CDR3 protein. The repertoire consists of 450,000 to 600,000 distinct CDR3 sequences, with about 39% occurring once and the leading ten covering 40% to 50%. In regard to this clonotype: Its antigen is currently unknown.

Study results and caveats: Carriers of CMV plus the relevant HLA were identified by cumulative public TCR beta family frequency.

Deletions cut 3 bases from V and 3 bases from J, with 10 bases between. CDR1 SGHKS and CDR2 YYEKEE come from the germline V gene (reference sequence). This CDR3 has 13 residues. Material: cultured PBMCs, obtained from culture after CMV antigen stimulation. The TCR originated in a human donor in good health (CMV status not recorded). Some clones in this sample may be carry-over from other donors' samples. The V gene is TRBV5-5, the J gene TRBJ2-7; D unresolved. The CDR3 reads CASSYRENYEQYF. CDR3 nucleotides: TGTGCCAGCAGCTACCGTGAAAACTACGAGCAGTACTTC.